The entry below describes one T cell receptor (beta chain). Its antigen remains unidentified. Though nominally healthy at sampling, donors likely had unrecorded immune exposures. The CDR3 length is 17 residues. Germline V gene lookup returns CDR1 SGHAT and CDR2 FQNNGV. J was trimmed by 2 bases and V by 3 bases; bases with no gene match: 10. This record belongs to a study of cytomegalovirus exposure and HLA in healthy donors. Study-wide background: The study placed 70% to 85% of its roughly 400 genotyped donors in the Caucasian-associated ancestry cluster.

Researchers ran the PCR with 60 Vbeta and 13 Jbeta primers. Assay used: immunoSEQ multiplex PCR; TCRdb lists only in-frame clones, some missing. The sample lists some 160,000 clones, 80% to 85% occurring once. Findings and caveats of the study: Rare sequences made up most TCRs, while some public TCRs were found in many donors. TCR beta chain V- and J-gene trimming was linked, in a later analysis, to a missense variant in DCLRE1C.

This chain uses TRBV11-2 with TRBJ2-5, with 9 positions matching TRBD1. The sequence was obtained from a boy between 2 and 10 years old in good health and CMV-seronegative. Source material: PBMCs. CDR3 nucleotides: TGTGCCAGCAGCTTCGGGAAAGGGACAGGGCTTCAAGAGACCCAGTACTTC. This encodes CASSFGKGTGLQETQYF.